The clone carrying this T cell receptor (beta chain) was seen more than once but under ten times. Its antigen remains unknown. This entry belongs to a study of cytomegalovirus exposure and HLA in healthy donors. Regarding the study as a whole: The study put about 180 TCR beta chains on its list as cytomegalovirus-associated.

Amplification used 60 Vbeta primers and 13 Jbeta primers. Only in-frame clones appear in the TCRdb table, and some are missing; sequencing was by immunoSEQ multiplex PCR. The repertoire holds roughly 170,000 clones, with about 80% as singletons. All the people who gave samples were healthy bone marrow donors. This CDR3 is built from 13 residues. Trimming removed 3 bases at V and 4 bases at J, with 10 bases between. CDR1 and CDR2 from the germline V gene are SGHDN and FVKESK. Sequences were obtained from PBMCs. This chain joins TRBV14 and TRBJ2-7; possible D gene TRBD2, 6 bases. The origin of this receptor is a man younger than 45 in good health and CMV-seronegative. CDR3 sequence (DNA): TGTGCCAGCAGCCAGGGTAGCGGTTACGAGCAGTACTTC. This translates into CASSQGSGYEQYF.